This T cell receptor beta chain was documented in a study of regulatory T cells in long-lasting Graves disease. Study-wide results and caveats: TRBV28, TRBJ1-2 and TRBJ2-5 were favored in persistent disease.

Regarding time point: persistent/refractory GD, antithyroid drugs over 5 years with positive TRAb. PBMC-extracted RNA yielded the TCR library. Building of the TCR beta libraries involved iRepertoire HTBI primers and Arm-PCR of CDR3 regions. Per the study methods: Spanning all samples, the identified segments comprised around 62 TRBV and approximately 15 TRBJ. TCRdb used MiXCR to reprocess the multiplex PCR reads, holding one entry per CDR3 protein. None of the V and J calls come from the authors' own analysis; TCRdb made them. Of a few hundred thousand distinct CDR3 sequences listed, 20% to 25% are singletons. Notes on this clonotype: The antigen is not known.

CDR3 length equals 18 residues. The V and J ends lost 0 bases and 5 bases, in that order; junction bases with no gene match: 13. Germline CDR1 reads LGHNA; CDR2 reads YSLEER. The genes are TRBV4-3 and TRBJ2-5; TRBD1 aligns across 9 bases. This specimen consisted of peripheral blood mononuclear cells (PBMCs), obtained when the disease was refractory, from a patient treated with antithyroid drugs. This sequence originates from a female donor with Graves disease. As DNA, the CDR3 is TGCGCCAGCAGCCAAGATCTGGGACAGGGAATGGATTGGGAGACCCAGTACTTC. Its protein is CASSQDLGQGMDWETQYF.